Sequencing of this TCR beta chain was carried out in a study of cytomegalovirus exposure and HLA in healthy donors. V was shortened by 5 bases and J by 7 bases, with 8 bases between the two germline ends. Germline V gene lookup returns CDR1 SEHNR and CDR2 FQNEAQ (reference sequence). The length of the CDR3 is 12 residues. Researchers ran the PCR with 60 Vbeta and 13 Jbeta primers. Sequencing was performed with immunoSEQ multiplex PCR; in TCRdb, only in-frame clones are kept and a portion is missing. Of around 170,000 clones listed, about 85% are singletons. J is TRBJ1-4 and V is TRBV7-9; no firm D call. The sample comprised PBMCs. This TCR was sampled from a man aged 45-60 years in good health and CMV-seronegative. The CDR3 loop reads CASSAAGEKLFF. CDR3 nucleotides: TGTGCCAGCAGCGCGGCGGGTGAAAAACTGTTTTTT.